This TCR beta chain was identified during a study of blood T cell repertoires in COVID-19. The authors' processing: The assay estimated nucleated cells by amplifying reference gene primers. TCRdb's copy holds only in-frame clones and misses some; the assay was immunoSEQ multiplex PCR. The DNA gave D and trimming, while V, J and clone size come from that table. The sample yields approximately 250,000 clones, around four fifths seen once. This CDR3 spans 13 amino acids. Germline V gene lookup returns CDR1 KGHDR and CDR2 SFDVKD. Trimming removed 7 bases at V and 6 bases at J, with 13 bases between. This chain uses TRBV24-1 with TRBJ2-3; tentative D call: TRBD2 (7 bases). This TCR derives from a man aged 60 to 69 who had recovered from COVID-19. Sequencing input: peripheral blood. CDR3 coding DNA: TGTGCCACCAGCAACCGGGGGGCGGATACGCAGTATTTT. Amino acids: CATSNRGADTQYF.